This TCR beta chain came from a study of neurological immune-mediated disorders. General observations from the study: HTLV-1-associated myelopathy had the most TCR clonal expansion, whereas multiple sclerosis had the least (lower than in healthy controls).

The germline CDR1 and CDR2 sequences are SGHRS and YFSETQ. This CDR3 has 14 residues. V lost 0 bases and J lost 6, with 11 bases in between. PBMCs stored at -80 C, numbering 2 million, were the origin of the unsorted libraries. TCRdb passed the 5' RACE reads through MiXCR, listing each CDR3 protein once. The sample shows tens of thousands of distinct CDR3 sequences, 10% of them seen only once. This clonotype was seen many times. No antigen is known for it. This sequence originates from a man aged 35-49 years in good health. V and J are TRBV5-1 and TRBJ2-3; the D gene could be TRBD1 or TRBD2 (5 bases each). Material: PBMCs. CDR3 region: CASSLAGREDTQYF. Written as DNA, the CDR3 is TGCGCCAGCAGCTTGGCCGGCAGGGAGGATACGCAGTATTTT.